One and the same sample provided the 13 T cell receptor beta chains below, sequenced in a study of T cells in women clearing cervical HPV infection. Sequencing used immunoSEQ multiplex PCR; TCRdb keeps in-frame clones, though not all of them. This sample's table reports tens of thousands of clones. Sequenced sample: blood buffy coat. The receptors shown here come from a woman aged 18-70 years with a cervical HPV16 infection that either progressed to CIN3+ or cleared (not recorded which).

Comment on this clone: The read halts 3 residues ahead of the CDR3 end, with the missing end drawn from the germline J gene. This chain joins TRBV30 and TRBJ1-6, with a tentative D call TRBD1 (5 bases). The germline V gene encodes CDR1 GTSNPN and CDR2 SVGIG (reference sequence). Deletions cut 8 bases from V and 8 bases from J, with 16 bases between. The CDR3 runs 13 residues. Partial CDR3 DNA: TGTGCCGGTCGCCTCTCGGGGGATTCACCC. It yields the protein CAGRLSGDSP. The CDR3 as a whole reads CAGRLSGDSPLHF.

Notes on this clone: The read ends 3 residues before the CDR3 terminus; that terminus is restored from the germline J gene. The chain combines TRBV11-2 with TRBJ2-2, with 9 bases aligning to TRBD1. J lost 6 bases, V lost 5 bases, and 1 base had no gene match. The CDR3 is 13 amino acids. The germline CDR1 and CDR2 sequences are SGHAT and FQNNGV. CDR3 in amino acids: CASSRDRAGELFF. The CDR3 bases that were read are TGTGCCAGCAGCAGGGACAGGGCCGGGGAG.

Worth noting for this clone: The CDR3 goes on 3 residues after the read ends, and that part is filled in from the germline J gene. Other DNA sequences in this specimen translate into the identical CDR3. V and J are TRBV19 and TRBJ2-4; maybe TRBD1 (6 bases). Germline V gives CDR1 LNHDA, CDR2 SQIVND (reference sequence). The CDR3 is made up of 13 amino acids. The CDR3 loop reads CASSRGQGNGQYF. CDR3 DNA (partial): TGTGCCAGTAGTAGGGGACAAGGCAATGGT.

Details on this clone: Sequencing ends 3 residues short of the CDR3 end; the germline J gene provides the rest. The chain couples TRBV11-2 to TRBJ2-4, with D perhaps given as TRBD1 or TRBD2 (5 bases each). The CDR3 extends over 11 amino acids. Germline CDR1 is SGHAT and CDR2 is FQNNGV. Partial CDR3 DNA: TGTGCCAGCAGCGAGGGGCTGGGT. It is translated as CASSEGLG. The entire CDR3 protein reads CASSEGLGQYF.

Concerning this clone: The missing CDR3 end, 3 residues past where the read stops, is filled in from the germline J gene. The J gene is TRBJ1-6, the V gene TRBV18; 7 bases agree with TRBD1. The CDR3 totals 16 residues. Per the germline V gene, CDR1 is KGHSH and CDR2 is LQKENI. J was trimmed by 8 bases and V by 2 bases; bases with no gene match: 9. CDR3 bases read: TGTGCCAGCTCACCATTCGAAGGGGGCCCCCATTCACCC. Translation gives CASSPFEGGPHSP. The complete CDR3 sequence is CASSPFEGGPHSPLHF.

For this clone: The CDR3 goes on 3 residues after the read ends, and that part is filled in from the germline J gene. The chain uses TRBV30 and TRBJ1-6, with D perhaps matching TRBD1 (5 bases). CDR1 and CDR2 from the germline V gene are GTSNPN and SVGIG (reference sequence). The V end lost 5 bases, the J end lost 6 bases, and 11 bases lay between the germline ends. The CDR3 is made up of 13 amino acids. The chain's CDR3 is CAWQGYSNSPLHF. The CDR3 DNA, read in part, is TGTGCCTGGCAGGGATATTCTAATTCACCC.

The CDR3 reads CASRDRQNSPLHF. The sequenced part of the CDR3 DNA is TGTGCCAGCCGGGACAGACAAAATTCACCC. The gene calls are TRBV10-3 and TRBJ1-6, with 7 bases identical to TRBD1. The CDR3 goes on 3 residues after the read ends, and that part is filled in from the germline J gene. Trimming took 10 bases from V and 7 from J; bases not matched to a gene: 7. The CDR3 totals 13 residues. The germline gives CDR1 ENHRY, CDR2 SYGVKD.

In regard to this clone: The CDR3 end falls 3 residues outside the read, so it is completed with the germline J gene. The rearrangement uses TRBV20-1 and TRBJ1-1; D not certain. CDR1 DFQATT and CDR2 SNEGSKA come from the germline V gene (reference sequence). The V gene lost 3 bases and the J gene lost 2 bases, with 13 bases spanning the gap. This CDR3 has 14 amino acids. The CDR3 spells CSARPLTVNTEAFF. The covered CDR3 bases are TGCAGTGCTAGGCCCCTTACAGTAAACACTGAA.

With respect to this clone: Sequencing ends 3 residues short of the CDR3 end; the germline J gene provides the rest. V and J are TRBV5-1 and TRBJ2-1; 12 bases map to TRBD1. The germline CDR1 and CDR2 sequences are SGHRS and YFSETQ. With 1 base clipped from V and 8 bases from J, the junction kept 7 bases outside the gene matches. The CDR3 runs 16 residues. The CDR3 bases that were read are TGCGCCAGCAGCTTGCAGGGACAGGGGGCTTATGATGAG. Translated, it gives CASSLQGQGAYDE. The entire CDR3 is CASSLQGQGAYDEQFF.

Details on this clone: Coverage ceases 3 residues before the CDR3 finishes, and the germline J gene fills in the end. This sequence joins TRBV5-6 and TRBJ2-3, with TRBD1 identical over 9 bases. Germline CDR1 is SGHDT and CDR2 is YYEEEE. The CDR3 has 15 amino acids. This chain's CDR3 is CASSSQGAGGETQYF. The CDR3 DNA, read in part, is TGTGCCAGCAGCTCACAGGGGGCTGGTGGAGAGACG.

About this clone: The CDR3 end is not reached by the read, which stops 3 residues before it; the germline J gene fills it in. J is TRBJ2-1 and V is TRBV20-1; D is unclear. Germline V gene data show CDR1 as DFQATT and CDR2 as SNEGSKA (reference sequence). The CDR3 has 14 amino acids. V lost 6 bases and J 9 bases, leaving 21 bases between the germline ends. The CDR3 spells CSATISLGTGEQFF. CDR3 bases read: TGCAGTGCCACCATAAGTCTAGGCACCGGTGAG.

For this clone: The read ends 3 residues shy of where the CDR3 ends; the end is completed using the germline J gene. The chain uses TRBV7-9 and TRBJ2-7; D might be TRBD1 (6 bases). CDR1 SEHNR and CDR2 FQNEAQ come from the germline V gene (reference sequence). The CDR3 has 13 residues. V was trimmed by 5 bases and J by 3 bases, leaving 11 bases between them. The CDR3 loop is CASSVRDIYEQYF. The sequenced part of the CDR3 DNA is TGTGCCAGCAGCGTCCGGGACATCTACGAG.

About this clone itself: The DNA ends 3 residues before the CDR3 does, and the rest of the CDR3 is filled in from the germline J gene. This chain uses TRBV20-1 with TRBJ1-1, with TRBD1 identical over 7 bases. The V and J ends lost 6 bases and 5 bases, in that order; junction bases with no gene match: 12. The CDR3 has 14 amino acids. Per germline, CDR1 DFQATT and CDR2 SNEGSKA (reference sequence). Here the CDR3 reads CSAGGRVGRTEAFF. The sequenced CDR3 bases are TGCAGTGCAGGGGGCAGGGTCGGGAGGACTGAA.